This T cell receptor (beta chain) was recovered during a study of blood T cell repertoires in COVID-19. Overall study: Spain, Italy and the United States supplied samples that represented acute and convalescent COVID-19.

The study drew participants aged about 18 to 95 years from 24 US areas. Cohorts were based on clinical histories the participants reported. Two negative PCRs, clearance, or symptom resolution were required of recovered Cohort 3 donors. Germline V lookup: CDR1 SQVTM, CDR2 ANQGSEA. The CDR3 consists of 13 residues. V shed 4 bases, J shed 1 base, and the junction held 3 bases outside the gene matches. Measured with immunoSEQ multiplex PCR; TCRdb has only the in-frame clones, and not every one. The sample lists 150,000 or so clones, approximately 90% seen once, with around 6.7% in the top ten. The specimen was PBMCs or T cells enriched from blood (not recorded which). The sequence came from a woman aged 50 to 60 who had recovered from COVID-19. V gene TRBV29-1 combines with J gene TRBJ2-5, with 7 bases that match TRBD2. DNA for the CDR3: TGCAGCGTTGGCGGGGGAAGCCAAGAGACCCAGTACTTC. It yields the protein CSVGGGSQETQYF.